These T cell receptor beta chains were read from a single sample in a study of control samples from healthy donors and cancer patients. Repertoires were generated with immunoSEQ multiplex PCR, while TCRdb's copy carries only in-frame clones and drops some. The sample consists of some 150,000 clones, roughly 94% of them appearing once. Sequencing was carried out using blood. These receptors all stem from a man in his forties in good health. Each CDR3 is given with its conserved first and last residue. A D gene is named only where the DNA matches it firmly. Where a row states a size, it is once, few, many or the class of an expanded clone; other rows omit it.

>TRBV9|TRBD2|NA|TRBJ2-1
TGTGCCAGCAGCGCTAGCGGGAGCTCCTACAATGAGCAGTTCTTC
CASSASGSSYNEQFF
>TRBV7-3|NA|NA|TRBJ2-1
TGTGCCAGCAGCTTTTCAGGGATCTCCTACAATGAGCAGTTCTTC
CASSFSGISYNEQFF
>TRBV9|TRBD1|NA|TRBJ1-2
TGTGCCAGCAGCTTAAATCCGGGACAGGGGGCAGGCGGCTACACCTTC
CASSLNPGQGAGGYTF
>TRBV3-1/TRBV3-2|TRBD1|NA|TRBJ1-2
TGTGCCAGCAGCCAGCACGACAGAGGGGGCGGCTACACCTTC
CASSQHDRGGGYTF
>TRBV15|TRBD2|NA|TRBJ2-7
TGTGCCACCAGCCGAGCGGGGGGGCCTTATAAGGACGAGCAGTACTTC
CATSRAGGPYKDEQYF
>TRBV19|TRBD2|NA|TRBJ2-1
TGTGCCAGTCGAATAGCGGGAGCGAAGTACAATGAGCAGTTCTTC
CASRIAGAKYNEQFF
>TRBV7-9|TRBD1|NA|TRBJ1-6
TGTGCCAGCAGCTTAGCGGTGACAGGGGGCCTTTCACCCCTCCACTTT
CASSLAVTGGLSPLHF
>TRBV12-3/TRBV12-4|NA|NA|TRBJ1-1
TGTGCCAGCGGCCACCCGAACACTGAAGCTTTCTTT
CASGHPNTEAFF
>TRBV7-2|NA|NA|TRBJ2-7
TGTGCCAGCAGCTTATTCAGGGAATCCTACGAGCAGTACTTC
CASSLFRESYEQYF
>TRBV7-9|NA|NA|TRBJ2-7
TGTGCCAGCAGCCCGAGGGACGAGCAGTACTTC
CASSPRDEQYF
>TRBV15|NA|NA|TRBJ1-1
TGTGCCACCAGCAGAGATAGAGAGGGGCACACTGAAGCTTTCTTT
CATSRDREGHTEAFF
>TRBV7-8|TRBD1|once|TRBJ1-5
TGTGCCAGCACCCTGAGGACAGGGATGAGGCCCCAGCATTTT
CASTLRTGMRPQHF
>TRBV5-6|TRBD1|NA|TRBJ2-7
TGTGCCAGCAGCTTGGGTGACAGGGTGGACGAGCAGTACTTC
CASSLGDRVDEQYF
>TRBV15|TRBD1|NA|TRBJ2-7
TGTGCCACCAGCAGAGTTAGGGGACAGGGTATGGAGCAGTACTTC
CATSRVRGQGMEQYF